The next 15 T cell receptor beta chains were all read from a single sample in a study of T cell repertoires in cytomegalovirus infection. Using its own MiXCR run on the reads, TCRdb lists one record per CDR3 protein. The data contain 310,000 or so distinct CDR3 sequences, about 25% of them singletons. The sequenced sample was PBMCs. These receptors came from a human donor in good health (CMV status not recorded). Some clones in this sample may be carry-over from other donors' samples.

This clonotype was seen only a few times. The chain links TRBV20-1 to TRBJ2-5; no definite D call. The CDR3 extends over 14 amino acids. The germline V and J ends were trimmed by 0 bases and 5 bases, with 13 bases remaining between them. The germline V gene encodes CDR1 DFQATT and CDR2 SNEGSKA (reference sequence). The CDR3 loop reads CSAREPGPKETQYF. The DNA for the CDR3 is TGCAGTGCTAGAGAGCCGGGCCCGAAGGAGACCCAGTACTTC.

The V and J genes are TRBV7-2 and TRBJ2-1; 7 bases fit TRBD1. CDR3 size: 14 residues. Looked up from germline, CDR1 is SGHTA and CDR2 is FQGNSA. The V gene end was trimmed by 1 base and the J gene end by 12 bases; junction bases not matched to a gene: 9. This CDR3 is CASSLDWGQTTQFF. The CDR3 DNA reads TGTGCCAGCAGCTTAGATTGGGGACAGACTACGCAGTTCTTC.

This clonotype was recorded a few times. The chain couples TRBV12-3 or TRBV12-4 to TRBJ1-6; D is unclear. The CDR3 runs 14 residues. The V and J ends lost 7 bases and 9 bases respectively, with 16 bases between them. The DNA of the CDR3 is TGTGCCAGCACACGCAATCAACGTCGTTCACCCCTCCACTTT. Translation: CASTRNQRRSPLHF.

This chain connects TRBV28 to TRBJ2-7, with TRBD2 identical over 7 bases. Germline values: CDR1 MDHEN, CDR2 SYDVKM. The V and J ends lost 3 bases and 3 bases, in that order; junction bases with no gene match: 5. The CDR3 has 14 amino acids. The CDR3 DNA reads TGTGCCAGCAGTTTTGGGGAGGGATACTACGAGCAGTACTTC. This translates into CASSFGEGYYEQYF.

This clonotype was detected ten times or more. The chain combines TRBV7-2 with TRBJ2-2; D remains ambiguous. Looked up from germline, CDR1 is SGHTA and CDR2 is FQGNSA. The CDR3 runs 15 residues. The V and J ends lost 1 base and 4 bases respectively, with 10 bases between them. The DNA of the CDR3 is TGTGCCAGCAGCTTAGTTCTTATCGGCACCGGGGAGCTGTTTTTT. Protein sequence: CASSLVLIGTGELFF.

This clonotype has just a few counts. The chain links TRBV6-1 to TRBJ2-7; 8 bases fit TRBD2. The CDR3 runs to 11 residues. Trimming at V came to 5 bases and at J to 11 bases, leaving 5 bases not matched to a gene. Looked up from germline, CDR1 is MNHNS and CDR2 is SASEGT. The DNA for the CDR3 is TGTGCCAGCAGTTTTGCGGGAGGCAAGTACTTC. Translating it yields CASSFAGGKYF.

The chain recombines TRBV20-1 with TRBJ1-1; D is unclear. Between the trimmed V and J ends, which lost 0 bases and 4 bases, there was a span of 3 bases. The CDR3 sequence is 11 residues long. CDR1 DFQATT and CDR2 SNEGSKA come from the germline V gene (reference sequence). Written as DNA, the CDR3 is TGCAGTGCTAGAGAAGTCACTGAAGCTTTCTTT. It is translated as CSAREVTEAFF.

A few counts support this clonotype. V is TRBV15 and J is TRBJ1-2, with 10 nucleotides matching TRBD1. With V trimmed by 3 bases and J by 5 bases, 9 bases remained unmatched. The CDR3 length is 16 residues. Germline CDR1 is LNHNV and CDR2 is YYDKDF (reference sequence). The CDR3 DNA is TGTGCCACCAGCAGGAAGGGGACAGGGGAATGGTATGGCTACACCTTC. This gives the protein CATSRKGTGEWYGYTF.

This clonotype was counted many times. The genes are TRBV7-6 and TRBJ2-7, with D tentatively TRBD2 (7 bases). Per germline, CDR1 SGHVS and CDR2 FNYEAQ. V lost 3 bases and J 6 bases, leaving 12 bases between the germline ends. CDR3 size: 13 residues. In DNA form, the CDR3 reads TGTGCCAGCAGCTTGGGGGGGCCTAGCGAGCAGTACTTC. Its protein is CASSLGGPSEQYF.

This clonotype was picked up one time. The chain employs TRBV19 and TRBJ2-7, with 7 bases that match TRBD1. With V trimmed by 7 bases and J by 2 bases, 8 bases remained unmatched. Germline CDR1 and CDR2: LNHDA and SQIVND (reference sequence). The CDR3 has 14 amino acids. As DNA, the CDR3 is TGTGCCAGTAATAAGGGGGCGCGTCCCTACGAGCAGTACTTC. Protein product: CASNKGARPYEQYF.

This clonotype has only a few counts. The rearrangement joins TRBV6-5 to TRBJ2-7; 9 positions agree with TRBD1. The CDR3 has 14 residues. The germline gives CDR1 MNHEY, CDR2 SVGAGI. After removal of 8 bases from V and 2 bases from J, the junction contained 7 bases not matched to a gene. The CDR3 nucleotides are TGTGCCAGCGGGGAGGGACAGGGCCCCTACGAGCAGTACTTC. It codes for CASGEGQGPYEQYF.

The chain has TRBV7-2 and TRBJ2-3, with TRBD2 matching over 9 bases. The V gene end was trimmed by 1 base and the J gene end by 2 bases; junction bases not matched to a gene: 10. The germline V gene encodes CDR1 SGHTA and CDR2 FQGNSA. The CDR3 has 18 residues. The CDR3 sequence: CASSLGGRRGGYTDTQYF. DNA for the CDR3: TGTGCCAGCAGCTTAGGGGGGAGGCGGGGGGGGTACACAGATACGCAGTATTTT. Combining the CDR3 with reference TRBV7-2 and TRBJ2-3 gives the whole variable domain GAGVSQSPSNKVTEKGKDVELRCDPISGHTALYWYRQSLGQGLEFLIYFQGNSAPDKSGLPSDRFSAERTGGSVSTLTIQRTQQEDSAVYLCASSLGGRRGGYTDTQYFGPGTRLTVL.

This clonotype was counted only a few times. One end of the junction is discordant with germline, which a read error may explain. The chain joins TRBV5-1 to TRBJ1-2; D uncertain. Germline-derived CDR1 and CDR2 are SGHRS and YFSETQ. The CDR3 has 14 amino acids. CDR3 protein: CASSLATGNDGYTF. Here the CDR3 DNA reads TGCGCCAGCAGCTTGGCGACCGGTAACGATGGCTACACCTTC.

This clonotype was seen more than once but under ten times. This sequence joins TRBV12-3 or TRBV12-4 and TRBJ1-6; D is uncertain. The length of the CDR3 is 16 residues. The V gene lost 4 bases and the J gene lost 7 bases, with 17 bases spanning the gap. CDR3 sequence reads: CASSYRTLARNSPLHF. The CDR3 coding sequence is TGTGCCAGCAGTTACCGGACTCTTGCTCGGAATTCACCCCTCCACTTT.

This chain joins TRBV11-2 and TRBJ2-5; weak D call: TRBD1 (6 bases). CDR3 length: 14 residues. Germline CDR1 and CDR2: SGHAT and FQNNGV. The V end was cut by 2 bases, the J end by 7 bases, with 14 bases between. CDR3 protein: CASSLPYRVSTQYF. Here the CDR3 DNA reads TGTGCCAGCAGCTTACCCTACAGGGTTTCGACCCAGTACTTC.